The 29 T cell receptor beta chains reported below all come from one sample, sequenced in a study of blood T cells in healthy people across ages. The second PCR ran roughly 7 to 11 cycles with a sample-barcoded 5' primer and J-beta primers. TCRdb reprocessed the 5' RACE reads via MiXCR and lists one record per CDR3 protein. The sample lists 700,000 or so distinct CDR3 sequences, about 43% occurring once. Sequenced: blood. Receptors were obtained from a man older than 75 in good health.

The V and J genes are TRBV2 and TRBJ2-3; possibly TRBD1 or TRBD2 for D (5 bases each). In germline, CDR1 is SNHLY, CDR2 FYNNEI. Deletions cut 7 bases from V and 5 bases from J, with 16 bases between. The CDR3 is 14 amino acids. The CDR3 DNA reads TGTGCCAGCAACGCCCAGGGACGGGTAGATACGCAGTATTTT. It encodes CASNAQGRVDTQYF.

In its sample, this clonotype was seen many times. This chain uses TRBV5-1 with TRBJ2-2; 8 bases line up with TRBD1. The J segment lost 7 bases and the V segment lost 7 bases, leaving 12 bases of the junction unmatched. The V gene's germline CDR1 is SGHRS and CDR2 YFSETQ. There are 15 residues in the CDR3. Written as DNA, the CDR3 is TGCGCCAGCCGAAGAGGACAGGGTGGTGACGGGGAGCTGTTTTTT. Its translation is CASRRGQGGDGELFF. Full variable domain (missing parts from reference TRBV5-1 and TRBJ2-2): KAGVTQTPRYLIKTRGQQVTLSCSPISGHRSVSWYQQTPGQGLQFLFEYFSETQRNKGNFPGRFSGRQFSNSRSEMNVSTLELGDSALYLCASRRGQGGDGELFFGEGSRLTVL.

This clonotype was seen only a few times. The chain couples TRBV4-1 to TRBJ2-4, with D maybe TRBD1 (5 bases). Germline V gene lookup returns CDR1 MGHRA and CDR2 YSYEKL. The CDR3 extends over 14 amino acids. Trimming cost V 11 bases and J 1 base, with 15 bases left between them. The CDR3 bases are TGCGCCGGATATAGGGGTACGGCCAAAAACATTCAGTACTTC. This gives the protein CAGYRGTAKNIQYF.

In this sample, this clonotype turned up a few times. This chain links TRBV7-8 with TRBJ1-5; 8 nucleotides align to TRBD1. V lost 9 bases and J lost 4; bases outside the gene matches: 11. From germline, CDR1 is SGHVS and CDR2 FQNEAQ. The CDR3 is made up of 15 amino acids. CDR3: CASSKTDRANQPQHF. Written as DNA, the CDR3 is TGTGCCAGTAGCAAGACGGACAGGGCGAATCAGCCCCAGCATTTT.

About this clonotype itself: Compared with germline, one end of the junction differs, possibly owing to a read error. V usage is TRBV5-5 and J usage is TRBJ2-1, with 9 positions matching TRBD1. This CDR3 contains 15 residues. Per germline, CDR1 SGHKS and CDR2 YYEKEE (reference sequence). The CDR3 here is CASSPGTGSYSEQFF. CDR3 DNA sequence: TGTGCCAGCAGCCCGGGGACAGGGTCTTACAGTGAGCAGTTCTTC. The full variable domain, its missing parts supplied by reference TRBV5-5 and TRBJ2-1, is DAGVTQSPTHLIKTRGQQVTLRCSPISGHKSVSWYQQVLGQGPQFIFQYYEKEERGRGNFPDRFSARQFPNYSSELNVNALLLGDSALYLCASSPGTGSYSEQFFGPGTRLTVL.

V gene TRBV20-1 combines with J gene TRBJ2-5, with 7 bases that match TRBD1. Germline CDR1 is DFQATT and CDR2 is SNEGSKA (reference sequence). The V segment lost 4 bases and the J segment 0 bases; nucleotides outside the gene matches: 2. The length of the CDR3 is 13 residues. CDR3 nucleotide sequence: TGCAGTGCTACGGGACAGAACCAAGAGACCCAGTACTTC. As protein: CSATGQNQETQYF.

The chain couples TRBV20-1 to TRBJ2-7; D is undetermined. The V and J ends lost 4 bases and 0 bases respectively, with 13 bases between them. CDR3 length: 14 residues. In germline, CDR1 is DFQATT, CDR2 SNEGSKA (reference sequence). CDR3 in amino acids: CSAKNSPSSYEQYF. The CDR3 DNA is TGCAGTGCTAAGAACAGCCCGAGCTCCTACGAGCAGTACTTC.

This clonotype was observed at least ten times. The CDR3 sequence is CATWSPGGAQYF. The CDR3 DNA sequence: TGTGCCACCTGGTCCCCAGGTGGGGCCCAGTACTTC. The chain uses TRBV6-2 or TRBV6-3 and TRBJ2-5; D is unresolved. With 10 bases removed from V and 9 bases from J, the gap between germline ends came to 18 bases. The CDR3 extends over 12 amino acids. CDR1 and CDR2 (germline): MNHEY, SVGEGT.

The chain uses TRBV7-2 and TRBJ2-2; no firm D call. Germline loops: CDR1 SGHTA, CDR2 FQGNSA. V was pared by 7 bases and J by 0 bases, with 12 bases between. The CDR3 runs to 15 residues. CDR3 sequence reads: CASTAALANTGELFF. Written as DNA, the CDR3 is TGTGCCAGCACCGCAGCGCTAGCGAACACCGGGGAGCTGTTTTTT.

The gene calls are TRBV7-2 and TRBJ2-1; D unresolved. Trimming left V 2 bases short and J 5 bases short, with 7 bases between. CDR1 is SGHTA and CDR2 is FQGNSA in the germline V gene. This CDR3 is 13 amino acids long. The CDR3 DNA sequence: TGTGCCAGCAGCTTATGGGCCAACAATGAGCAGTTCTTC. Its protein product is CASSLWANNEQFF.

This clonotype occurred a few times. CDR3 sequence: CASSEGATNEKLFF. CDR3 bases: TGCGCCAGCAGTGAGGGAGCAACTAATGAAAAACTGTTTTTT. The rearrangement uses TRBV10-2 and TRBJ1-4; no clear D gene. This CDR3 comprises 14 residues. V lost 2 bases and J lost 0, with 4 bases in between. In germline, CDR1 is WSHSY, CDR2 SAAADI.

CDR3 sequence reads: CASQTGAEGGYGYTF. CDR3 nucleotides: TGTGCCAGCCAAACAGGGGCGGAGGGAGGTTATGGCTACACCTTC. The V call is TRBV28, the J call TRBJ1-2; 7 bases are a match to TRBD1. Looked up from germline, CDR1 is MDHEN and CDR2 is SYDVKM. V shed 8 bases, J shed 5 bases, and the junction held 14 bases outside the gene matches. There are 15 residues in the CDR3.

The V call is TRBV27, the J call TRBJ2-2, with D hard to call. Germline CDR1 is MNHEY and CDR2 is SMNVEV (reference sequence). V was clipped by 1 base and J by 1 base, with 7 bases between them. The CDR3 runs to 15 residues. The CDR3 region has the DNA TGTGCCAGCAGTTTATTAGGCAAGAACACCGGGGAGCTGTTTTTT. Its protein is CASSLLGKNTGELFF.

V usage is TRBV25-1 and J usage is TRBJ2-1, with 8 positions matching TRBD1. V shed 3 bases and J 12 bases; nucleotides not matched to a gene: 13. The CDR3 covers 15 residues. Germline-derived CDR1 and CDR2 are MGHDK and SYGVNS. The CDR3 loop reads CASSDADRVTDGQFF. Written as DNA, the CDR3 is TGTGCCAGCAGTGATGCGGACAGGGTGACGGATGGGCAGTTCTTC. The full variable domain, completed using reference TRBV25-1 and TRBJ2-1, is EADIYQTPRYLVIGTGKKITLECSQTMGHDKMYWYQQDPGMELHLIHYSYGVNSTEKGDLSSESTVSRIRTEHFPLTLESARPSHTSQYLCASSDADRVTDGQFFGPGTRLTVL.

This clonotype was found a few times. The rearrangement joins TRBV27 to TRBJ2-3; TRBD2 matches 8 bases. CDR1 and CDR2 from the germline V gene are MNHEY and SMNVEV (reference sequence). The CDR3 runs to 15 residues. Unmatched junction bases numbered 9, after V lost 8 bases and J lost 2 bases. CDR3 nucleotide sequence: TGTGCCAGCTACCGTGTAGCGGGGTACACAGATACGCAGTATTTT. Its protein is CASYRVAGYTDTQYF.

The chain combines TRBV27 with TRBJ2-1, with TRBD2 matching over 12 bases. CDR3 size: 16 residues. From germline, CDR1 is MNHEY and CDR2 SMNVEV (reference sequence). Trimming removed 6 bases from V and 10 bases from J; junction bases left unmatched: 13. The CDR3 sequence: CASSAWLAGGSREQFF. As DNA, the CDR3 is TGTGCCAGCAGCGCCTGGCTAGCGGGAGGGTCAAGAGAGCAGTTCTTC.

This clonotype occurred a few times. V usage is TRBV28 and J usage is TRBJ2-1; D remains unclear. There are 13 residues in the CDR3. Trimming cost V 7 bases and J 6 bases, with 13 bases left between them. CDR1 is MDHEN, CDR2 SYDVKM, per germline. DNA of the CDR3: TGTGCCAGCACACAAACAGCACCCAATGAGCAGTTCTTC. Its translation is CASTQTAPNEQFF.

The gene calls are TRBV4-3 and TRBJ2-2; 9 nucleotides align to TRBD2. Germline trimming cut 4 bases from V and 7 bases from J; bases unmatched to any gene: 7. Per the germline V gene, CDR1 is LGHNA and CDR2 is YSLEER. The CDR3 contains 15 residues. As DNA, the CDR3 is TGCGCCAGCAGCCCATTAGCGGGAGCGGGCGGGGAGCTGTTTTTT. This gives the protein CASSPLAGAGGELFF.

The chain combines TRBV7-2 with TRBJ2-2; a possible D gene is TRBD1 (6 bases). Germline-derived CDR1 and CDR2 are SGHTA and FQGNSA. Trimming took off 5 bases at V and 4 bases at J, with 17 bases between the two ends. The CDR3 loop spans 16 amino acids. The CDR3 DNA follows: TGTGCCAGCAGCGCGTTCTGGGGGCGTCGCACCGGGGAGCTGTTTTTT. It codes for CASSAFWGRRTGELFF. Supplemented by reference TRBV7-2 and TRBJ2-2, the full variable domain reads GAGVSQSPSNKVTEKGKDVELRCDPISGHTALYWYRQSLGQGLEFLIYFQGNSAPDKSGLPSDRFSAERTGGSVSTLTIQRTQQEDSAVYLCASSAFWGRRTGELFFGEGSRLTVL.

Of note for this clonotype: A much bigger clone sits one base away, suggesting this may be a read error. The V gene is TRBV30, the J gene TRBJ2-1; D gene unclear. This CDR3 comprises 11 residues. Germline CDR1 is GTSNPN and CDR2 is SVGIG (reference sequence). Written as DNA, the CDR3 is TGTGCCTGGAGGGCTTACAATAAGCAGTTCTTC. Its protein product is CAWRAYNKQFF.

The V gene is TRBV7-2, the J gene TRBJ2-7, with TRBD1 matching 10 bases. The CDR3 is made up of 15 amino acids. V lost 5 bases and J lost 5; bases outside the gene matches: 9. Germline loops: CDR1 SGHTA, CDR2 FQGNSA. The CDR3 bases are TGTGCCAGCAGCCAAGCGGGGACAGGGGTTGACGAGCAGTACTTC. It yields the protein CASSQAGTGVDEQYF.

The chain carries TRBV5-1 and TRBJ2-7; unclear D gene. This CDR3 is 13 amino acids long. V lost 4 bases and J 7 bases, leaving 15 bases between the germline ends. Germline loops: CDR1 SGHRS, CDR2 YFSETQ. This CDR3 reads CASSPMTMGEQYF. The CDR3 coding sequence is TGCGCCAGCAGCCCCATGACGATGGGGGAGCAGTACTTC.

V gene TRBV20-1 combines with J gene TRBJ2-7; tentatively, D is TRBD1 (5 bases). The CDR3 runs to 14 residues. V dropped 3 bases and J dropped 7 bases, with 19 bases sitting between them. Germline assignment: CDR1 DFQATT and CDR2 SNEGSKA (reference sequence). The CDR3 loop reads CSASEGVAYNEQYF. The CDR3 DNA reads TGCAGTGCTAGTGAAGGGGTAGCCTACAATGAGCAGTACTTC.

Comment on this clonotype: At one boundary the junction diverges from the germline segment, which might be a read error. The CDR3 region has the DNA TGCGCCAGCAGGATTACTGAAGCTTTCTTT. Its protein product is CASRITEAFF. The chain has TRBV6-1 and TRBJ1-1; D call uncertain. The V gene's germline CDR1 is MNHNS and CDR2 SASEGT. The CDR3 runs 10 residues.

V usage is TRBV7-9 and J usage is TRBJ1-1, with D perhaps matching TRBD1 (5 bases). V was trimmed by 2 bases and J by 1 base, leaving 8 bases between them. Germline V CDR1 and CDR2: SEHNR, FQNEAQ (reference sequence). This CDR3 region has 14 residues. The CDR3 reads CASSLQGQNTEAFF. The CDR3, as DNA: TGTGCCAGCAGCTTACAGGGCCAGAACACTGAAGCTTTCTTT. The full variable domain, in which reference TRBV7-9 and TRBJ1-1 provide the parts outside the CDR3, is DTGVSQNPRHKITKRGQNVTFRCDPISEHNRLYWYRQTLGQGPEFLTYFQNEAQLEKSRLLSDRFSAERPKGSFSTLEIQRTEQGDSAMYLCASSLQGQNTEAFFGQGTRLTVV.

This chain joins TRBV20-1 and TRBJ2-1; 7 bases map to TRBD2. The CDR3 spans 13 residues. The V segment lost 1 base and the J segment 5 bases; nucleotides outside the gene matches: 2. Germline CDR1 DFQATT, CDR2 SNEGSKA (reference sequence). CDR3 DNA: TGCAGTGCTAGAGGCGGGAGCGACAATGAGCAGTTCTTC. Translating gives CSARGGSDNEQFF.

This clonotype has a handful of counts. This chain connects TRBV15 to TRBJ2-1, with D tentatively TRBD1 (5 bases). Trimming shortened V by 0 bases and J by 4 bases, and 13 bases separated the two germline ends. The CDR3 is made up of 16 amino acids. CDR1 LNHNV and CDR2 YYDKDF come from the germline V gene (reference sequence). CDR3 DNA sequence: TGTGCCACCAGCAGAGATCGTCTAGGGGTTTACAATGAGCAGTTCTTC. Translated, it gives CATSRDRLGVYNEQFF. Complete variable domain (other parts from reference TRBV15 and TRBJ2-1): DAMVIQNPRYQVTQFGKPVTLSCSQTLNHNVMYWYQQKSSQAPKLLFHYYDKDFNNEADTPDNFQSRRPNTSFCFLDIRSPGLGDTAMYLCATSRDRLGVYNEQFFGPGTRLTVL.

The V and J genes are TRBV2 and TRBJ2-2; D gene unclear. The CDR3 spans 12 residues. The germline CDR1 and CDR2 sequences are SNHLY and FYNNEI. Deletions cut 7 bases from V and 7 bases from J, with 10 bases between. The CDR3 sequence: CASTPHSGELFF. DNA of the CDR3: TGTGCCAGCACCCCCCATAGCGGGGAGCTGTTTTTT. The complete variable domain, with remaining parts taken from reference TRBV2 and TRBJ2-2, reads EPEVTQTPSHQVTQMGQEVILRCVPISNHLYFYWYRQILGQKVEFLVSFYNNEISEKSEIFDDQFSVERPDGSNFTLKIRSTKLEDSAMYFCASTPHSGELFFGEGSRLTVL.

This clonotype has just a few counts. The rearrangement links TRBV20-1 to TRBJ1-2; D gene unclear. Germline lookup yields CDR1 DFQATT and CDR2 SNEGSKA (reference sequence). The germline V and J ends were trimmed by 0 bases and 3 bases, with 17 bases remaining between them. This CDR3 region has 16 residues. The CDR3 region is CSARDPSRQPDYGYTF. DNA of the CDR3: TGCAGTGCTAGAGATCCATCCCGGCAGCCCGACTATGGCTACACCTTC.